This is a list of T cell receptor beta chains from one sample in a study of blood T cell repertoires in COVID-19. This table comes from immunoSEQ multiplex PCR, and its TCRdb copy is limited to in-frame clones, with some not included. The sample lists around 170,000 clones, roughly 80% occurring once. The specimen sequenced was peripheral blood. These receptors were taken from an elderly woman with acute or convalescent COVID-19. Each CDR3 is given with its conserved first and last residue. Fields, in order: V gene, clone size, J gene, D gene, CDR3 protein, CDR3 DNA. A D gene is named only where the DNA matches it firmly. The size field is filled for only some rows; it gives once, few, many or a size class.

TRBV5-1	.	TRBJ2-1	.	CASSSSQQGGNEQFF	TGCGCCAGCAGCTCGTCGCAACAGGGTGGCAATGAGCAGTTCTTC
TRBV3-1/TRBV3-2	.	TRBJ2-5	TRBD1	CASSPLDREWETQYF	TGTGCCAGCAGCCCCCTCGACAGGGAATGGGAGACCCAGTACTTC
TRBV7-9	.	TRBJ2-1	TRBD1	CASSLRGTGGLNEQFF	TGTGCCAGCAGCTTAAGGGGGACAGGGGGCCTTAATGAGCAGTTCTTC
TRBV6-5	.	TRBJ2-2	.	CASSYSSPGESGELFF	TGTGCCAGCAGTTACTCTAGCCCAGGGGAGTCCGGGGAGCTGTTTTTT
TRBV6-2/TRBV6-3	few	TRBJ2-1	TRBD2	CASSQPGLAGGRDEQFF	TGTGCCAGCAGTCAGCCGGGACTAGCGGGAGGCCGCGATGAGCAGTTCTTC
TRBV5-5	.	TRBJ1-5	.	CASSLEGALDRNQPQHF	TGTGCCAGCAGCTTGGAAGGGGCCCTTGATCGCAATCAGCCCCAGCATTTT
TRBV7-9	.	TRBJ1-1	.	CASSLGATRREKAFF	TGTGCCAGCAGCTTAGGGGCCACCAGGCGGGAGAAAGCTTTCTTT
TRBV5-1	.	TRBJ2-1	TRBD1	CASSPGQGNNEQFF	TGCGCCAGCAGCCCGGGACAGGGAAACAATGAGCAGTTCTTC
TRBV12-5	few	TRBJ2-7	TRBD1	CASGPGTDSYEQYF	TGTGCTAGTGGTCCAGGGACAGACTCCTACGAGCAGTACTTC
TRBV12-5	once	TRBJ1-1	TRBD1	CASGLVGTGGEAFF	TGTGCTAGTGGTTTGGTAGGGACAGGAGGTGAAGCTTTCTTT
TRBV5-1	.	TRBJ2-5	.	CASSPSPTGQETQYF	TGCGCCAGCAGCCCTTCCCCAACAGGGCAAGAGACCCAGTACTTC
TRBV5-1	many	TRBJ2-1	.	CASSLLNGYNEQFF	TGCGCCAGCAGCTTGCTTAACGGTTACAATGAGCAGTTCTTC
TRBV28	.	TRBJ2-2	.	CASSATGNTGELFF	TGTGCCAGCAGTGCGACAGGGAACACCGGGGAGCTGTTTTTT
TRBV6-4	few	TRBJ1-2	TRBD1	CASSDSGTGGDYGYTF	TGTGCCAGCAGTGACTCGGGGACAGGGGGCGACTATGGCTACACCTTC
TRBV7-2	once	TRBJ1-1	.	CASSSSQGTEAFF	TGTGCCAGCAGCTCGTCCCAGGGCACTGAAGCTTTCTTT
TRBV7-7	.	TRBJ2-7	TRBD1	CASSAGTGERYEQYF	TGTGCTAGCAGCGCCGGGACAGGGGAGCGCTACGAGCAGTACTTC
TRBV3-1/TRBV3-2	.	TRBJ2-1	.	CASSQGRQGNNEQFF	TGTGCCAGCAGCCAAGGAAGGCAGGGTAACAATGAGCAGTTCTTC
TRBV6-5	.	TRBJ1-2	.	CASTRQNYGYTF	TGTGCCAGCACCCGACAGAACTATGGCTACACCTTC
TRBV5-5	few	TRBJ1-4	.	CASSWGEADGNEKLFF	TGTGCCAGCAGCTGGGGAGAGGCCGATGGTAATGAAAAACTGTTTTTT
TRBV7-9	once	TRBJ1-4	TRBD1	CASSLAGQGGEKLFF	TGTGCCAGCAGCTTAGCGGGACAGGGGGGCGAAAAACTGTTTTTT
TRBV4-1	.	TRBJ1-3	.	CASSQGPGRSGNTIYF	TGCGCCAGCAGCCAAGGTCCCGGTCGCTCTGGAAACACCATATATTTT
TRBV6-5	.	TRBJ2-7	TRBD1	CASKKTGQTYEQYF	TGTGCCAGCAAAAAGACAGGGCAGACCTACGAGCAGTACTTC
TRBV5-6	once	TRBJ1-3	.	CASSFGQGTSGRNTIYF	TGTGCCAGCAGCTTTGGGCAGGGGACCTCAGGGAGAAACACCATATATTTT
TRBV28	few	TRBJ1-5	.	CASSFHSNQPQHF	TGTGCCAGCAGTTTCCATAGCAATCAGCCCCAGCATTTT
TRBV5-6	few	TRBJ2-3	.	CASSPLRVTDTQYF	TGTGCCAGCAGCCCTCTGAGGGTCACAGATACGCAGTATTTT
TRBV3-1/TRBV3-2	.	TRBJ2-5	TRBD2	CASSQEGGGRKTQYF	TGTGCCAGCAGCCAAGAAGGAGGCGGGAGGAAGACCCAGTACTTC
TRBV7-8	.	TRBJ2-5	.	CASSFLGAQYF	TGTGCCAGCAGCTTTTTAGGGGCCCAGTACTTC
TRBV19	.	TRBJ1-4	.	CASRDGGATNEKLFF	TGTGCCAGTAGGGACGGAGGTGCAACTAATGAAAAACTGTTTTTT
TRBV27	.	TRBJ1-6	TRBD1	CASRRTGRDSPLHF	TGTGCCAGCAGACGGACAGGGAGAGATTCACCCCTCCACTTT
TRBV6-1	.	TRBJ1-1	.	CASSETSSLEAFF	TGTGCCAGCAGTGAAACGAGTTCCCTTGAAGCTTTCTTT
TRBV6-6	.	TRBJ1-1	TRBD1	CASSSPTGGYTEAFF	TGTGCCAGCAGTTCGCCCACAGGGGGGTACACTGAAGCTTTCTTT
TRBV25-1	.	TRBJ2-7	TRBD1	CASSGTGGSHEQYF	TGTGCCAGCAGCGGGACAGGGGGCAGCCACGAGCAGTACTTC
TRBV21-1	few	TRBJ2-7	.	CASSKRVSEQYF	TGTGCCAGCAGCAAAAGAGTTTCCGAGCAGTACTTC
TRBV6-5	.	TRBJ2-5	TRBD2	CASKGGSGVPQYF	TGTGCCAGCAAGGGAGGTAGCGGGGTTCCCCAGTACTTC
TRBV6-1	many	TRBJ1-5	.	CASSEGVARGDQPQHF	TGTGCCAGCAGTGAAGGGGTAGCCAGGGGAGATCAGCCCCAGCATTTT
TRBV5-6	.	TRBJ2-5	TRBD1	CASSWGQGGYETQYF	TGTGCCAGCAGCTGGGGACAGGGAGGCTACGAGACCCAGTACTTC
TRBV11-2	.	TRBJ1-4	.	CASSLNGGLTGKLFF	TGTGCCAGCAGCTTGAATGGGGGCCTTACCGGAAAACTGTTTTTT
TRBV6-1	few	TRBJ1-1	TRBD1	CASSKAPGQGGTEAFF	TGTGCCAGCAGTAAAGCCCCTGGACAGGGCGGAACTGAAGCTTTCTTT
TRBV7-9	few	TRBJ1-2	TRBD1	CASSPRTGLGGYTF	TGTGCCAGCAGCCCCCGGACAGGGTTGGGGGGCTACACCTTC
TRBV11-2	.	TRBJ2-7	TRBD1	CASSSLGQATHEQYF	TGTGCCAGCAGCTCACTGGGACAGGCAACGCACGAGCAGTACTTC
TRBV28	.	TRBJ1-2	TRBD1	CASSLGAGGYGYTF	TGTGCCAGCAGTTTAGGGGCAGGGGGGTATGGCTACACCTTC
TRBV12-3/TRBV12-4	.	TRBJ1-3	.	CASSLTAGNTIYF	TGTGCCAGCAGTTTGACAGCAGGAAACACCATATATTTT
TRBV6-6	.	TRBJ1-3	.	CASTPGVGYTIYF	TGTGCCAGCACCCCCGGGGTTGGGTACACCATATATTTT
TRBV19	.	TRBJ1-5	.	CASRDRETLRPQHF	TGTGCCAGTAGGGACCGGGAGACCCTACGGCCCCAGCATTTT
TRBV5-1	.	TRBJ1-4	TRBD1	CASRETGGTNEKLFF	TGCGCCAGCAGAGAGACAGGGGGAACTAATGAAAAACTGTTTTTT
TRBV28	.	TRBJ2-7	TRBD2	CASSLPTYRTSGNEQYF	TGTGCCAGCAGTTTACCCACTTATAGGACTAGCGGCAACGAGCAGTACTTC
TRBV2	.	TRBJ1-1	.	CASIQGDTEAFF	TGTGCCAGCATCCAGGGTGACACTGAAGCTTTCTTT
TRBV11-2	.	TRBJ2-7	.	CASSQWNSGEQYF	TGTGCCAGCAGCCAATGGAATTCGGGCGAGCAGTACTTC
TRBV28	.	TRBJ2-4	.	CASNPHGTLNIQYF	TGTGCCAGCAATCCCCACGGGACTCTTAACATTCAGTACTTC